Sequencing of this TCR beta chain was carried out in a study of shared clonotypes between healthy human individuals. CD45RO-negative, CCR7-positively selected cells formed the naive CD8 fraction, excluding terminally differentiated effector memory CD45RA+ cells. Broader study findings: Sorted-subset sequencing, rarefaction showed, was incomplete despite large depth.

Genomic DNA from each subset was divided evenly over several immunoSEQ plates. In the sorted-subset replicate PCRs, approximately 200 ng DNA, some 30,000 T cell genomes, was used. Profiled with immunoSEQ multiplex PCR; TCRdb holds only in-frame clones, not every one. The table has around 560,000 clones, 85% to 95% seen once. For this clone: What it binds is unknown.

Source material: naive CD8+ T cells sorted from blood. The TCR was taken from a woman in her 30s in good health.

CDR3 region: CASSFSLGLYEQYF. CDR3 nucleotide sequence: TGTGCCAGCAGCTTTAGTCTCGGGCTCTACGAGCAGTACTTC. This chain links TRBV5-6 with TRBJ2-7, with D uncertain. Trimming stripped 2 bases from V and 3 bases from J, with 12 bases between. The CDR3 sequence is 14 residues long. Germline V gene sequence: CDR1 SGHDT, CDR2 YYEEEE.